The clone carrying this TCR beta chain appeared many times. The antigen is unknown. The CDR3 spans 16 residues. Unmatched junction bases numbered 3, after V lost 2 bases and J lost 4 bases. The sample belongs to a study of quantifying T cell responses using KT2 cells. Overall study context: RNA was reverse transcribed with TCR alpha and beta constant-region primers.

KT2, a clone with a known TCR, was spiked into unfractionated PBMC. KT2 cells were mixed with fixed PBMC numbers at varying ratios. Study-wide points: Input KT2 cell number predicted KT2 alpha and beta sequence counts linearly over several orders of magnitude.

The cDNA 3' end received a ligated oligonucleotide with a UMI. An equimolar mix of RC1.1 and RC1.2 primed the beta chain across TRBC1 and TRBC2. Starting with the second PCR, alpha and beta TCR chains went through separate processing. TCRdb passed the UMI-ligation and nested PCR reads through MiXCR, listing each CDR3 protein once. Of about 53,000 distinct CDR3 sequences in the sample, over 9% were seen once. The J gene is TRBJ2-3, the V gene TRBV12-3 or TRBV12-4; 13 bases line up with TRBD2. Input material: PBMCs spiked with cells of the T cell clone KT2. This TCR was recovered from a human donor. In DNA, the CDR3 is TGTGCCAGCAGTTTAACTAGCGGGGGGGCTTCAGATACGCAGTATTTT. It specifies CASSLTSGGASDTQYF.